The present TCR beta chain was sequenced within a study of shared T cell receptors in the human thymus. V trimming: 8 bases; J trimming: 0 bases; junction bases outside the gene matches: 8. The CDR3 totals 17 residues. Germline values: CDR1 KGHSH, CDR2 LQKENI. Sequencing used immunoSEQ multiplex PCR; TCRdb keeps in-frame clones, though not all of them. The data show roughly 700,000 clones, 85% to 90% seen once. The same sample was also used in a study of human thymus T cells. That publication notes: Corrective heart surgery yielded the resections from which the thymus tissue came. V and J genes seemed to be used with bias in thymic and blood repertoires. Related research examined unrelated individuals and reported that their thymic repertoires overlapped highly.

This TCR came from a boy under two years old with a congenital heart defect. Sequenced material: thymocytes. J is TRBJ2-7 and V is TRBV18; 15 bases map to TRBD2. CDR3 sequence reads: CASTHGTSGRPSYEQYF. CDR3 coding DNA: TGTGCCAGCACTCACGGGACTAGCGGGAGGCCCTCCTACGAGCAGTACTTC.